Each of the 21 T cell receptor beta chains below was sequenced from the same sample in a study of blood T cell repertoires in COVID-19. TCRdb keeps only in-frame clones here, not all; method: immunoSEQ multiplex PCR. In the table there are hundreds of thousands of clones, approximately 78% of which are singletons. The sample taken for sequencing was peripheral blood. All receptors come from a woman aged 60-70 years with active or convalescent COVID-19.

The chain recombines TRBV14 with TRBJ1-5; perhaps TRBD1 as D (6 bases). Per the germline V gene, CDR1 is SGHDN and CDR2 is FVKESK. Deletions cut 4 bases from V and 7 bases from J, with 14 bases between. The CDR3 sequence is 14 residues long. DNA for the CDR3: TGTGCCAGCAGCCTCCCGACAGGATTCCAGCCCCAGCATTTT. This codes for CASSLPTGFQPQHF.

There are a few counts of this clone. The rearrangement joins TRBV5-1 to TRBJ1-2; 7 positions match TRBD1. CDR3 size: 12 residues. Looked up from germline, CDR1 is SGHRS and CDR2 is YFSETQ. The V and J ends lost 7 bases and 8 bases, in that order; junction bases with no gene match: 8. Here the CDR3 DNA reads TGCGCCAGCTTCGACAGGGAATACGGCTACACCTTC. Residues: CASFDREYGYTF.

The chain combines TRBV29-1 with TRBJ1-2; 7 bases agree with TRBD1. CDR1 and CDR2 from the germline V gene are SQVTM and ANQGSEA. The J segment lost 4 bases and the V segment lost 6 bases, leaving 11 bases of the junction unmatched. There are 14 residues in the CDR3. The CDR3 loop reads CSVESGGAGYGYTF. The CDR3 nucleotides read TGCAGCGTCGAATCAGGGGGTGCTGGCTATGGCTACACCTTC.

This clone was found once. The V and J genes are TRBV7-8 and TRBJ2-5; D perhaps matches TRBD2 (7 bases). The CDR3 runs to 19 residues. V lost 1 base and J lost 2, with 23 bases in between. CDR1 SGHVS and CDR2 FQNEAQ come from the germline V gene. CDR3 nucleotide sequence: TGTGCCAGCAGCTTAGTGGGCGGAGGGGGAGGGCGGCAACAAGAGACCCAGTACTTC. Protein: CASSLVGGGGGRQQETQYF.

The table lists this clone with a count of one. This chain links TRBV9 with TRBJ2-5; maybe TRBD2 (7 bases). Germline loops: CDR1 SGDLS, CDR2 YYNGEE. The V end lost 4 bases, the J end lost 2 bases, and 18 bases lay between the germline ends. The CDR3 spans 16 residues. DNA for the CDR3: TGTGCCAGCAGCCCCCGGGGGGCCTTCAGTCAAGAGACCCAGTACTTC. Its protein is CASSPRGAFSQETQYF.

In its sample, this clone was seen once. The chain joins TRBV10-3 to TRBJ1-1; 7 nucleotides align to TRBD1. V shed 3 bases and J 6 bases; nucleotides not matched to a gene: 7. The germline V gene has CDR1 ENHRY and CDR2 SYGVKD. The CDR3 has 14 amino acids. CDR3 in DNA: TGTGCCATCAGTGAAAACCGGGACAGAGCTGAAGCTTTCTTT. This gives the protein CAISENRDRAEAFF.

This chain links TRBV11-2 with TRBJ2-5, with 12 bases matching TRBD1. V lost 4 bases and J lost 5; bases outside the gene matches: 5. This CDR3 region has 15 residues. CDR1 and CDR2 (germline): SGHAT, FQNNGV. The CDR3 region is CASSSGQGARETQYF. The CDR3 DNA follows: TGTGCCAGCAGCTCGGGACAGGGGGCGCGGGAGACCCAGTACTTC. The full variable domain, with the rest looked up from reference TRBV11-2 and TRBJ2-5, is EAGVAQSPRYKIIEKRQSVAFWCNPISGHATLYWYQQILGQGPKLLIQFQNNGVVDDSQLPKDRFSAERLKGVDSTLKIQPAKLEDSAVYLCASSSGQGARETQYFGPGTRLLVL.

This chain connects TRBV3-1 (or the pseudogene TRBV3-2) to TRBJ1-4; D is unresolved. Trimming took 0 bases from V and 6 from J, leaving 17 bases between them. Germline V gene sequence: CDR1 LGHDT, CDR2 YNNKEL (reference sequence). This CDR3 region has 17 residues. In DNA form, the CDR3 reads TGTGCCAGCAGCCAAGAAGTGGGAGACTTAGCTCATGAAAAACTGTTTTTT. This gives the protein CASSQEVGDLAHEKLFF.

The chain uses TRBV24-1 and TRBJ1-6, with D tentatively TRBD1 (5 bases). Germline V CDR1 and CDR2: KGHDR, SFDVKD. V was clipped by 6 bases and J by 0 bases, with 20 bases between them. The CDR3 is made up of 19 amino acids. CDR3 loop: CATSSSHRSTSSYNSPLHF. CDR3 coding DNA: TGTGCCACCAGTTCAAGTCACAGGTCCACAAGCTCCTATAATTCACCCCTCCACTTT.

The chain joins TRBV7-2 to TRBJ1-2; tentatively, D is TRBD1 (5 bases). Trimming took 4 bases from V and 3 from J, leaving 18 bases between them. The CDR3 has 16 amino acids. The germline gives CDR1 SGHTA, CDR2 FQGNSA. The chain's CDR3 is CASSSFGAGSDYGYTF. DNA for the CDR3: TGTGCCAGCAGCTCCTTCGGCGCAGGGTCCGACTATGGCTACACCTTC.

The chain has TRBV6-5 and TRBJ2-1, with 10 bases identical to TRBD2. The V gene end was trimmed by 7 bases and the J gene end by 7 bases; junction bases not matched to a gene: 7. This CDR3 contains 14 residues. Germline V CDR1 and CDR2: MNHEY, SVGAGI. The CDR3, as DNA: TGTGCCAGCACGCTTAGCGGGGGGCTGAATGAGCAGTTCTTC. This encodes CASTLSGGLNEQFF.

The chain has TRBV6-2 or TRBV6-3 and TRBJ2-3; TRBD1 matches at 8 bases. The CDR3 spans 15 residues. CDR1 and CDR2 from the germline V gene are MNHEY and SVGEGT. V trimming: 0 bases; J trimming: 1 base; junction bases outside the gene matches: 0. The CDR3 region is CASSYSQGGTDTQYF. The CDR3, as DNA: TGTGCCAGCAGTTACTCACAGGGGGGCACAGATACGCAGTATTTT.

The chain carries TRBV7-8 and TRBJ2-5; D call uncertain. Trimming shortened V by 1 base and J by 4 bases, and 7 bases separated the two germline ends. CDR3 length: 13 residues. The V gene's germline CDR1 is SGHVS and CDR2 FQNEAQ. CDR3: CASSLEERETQYF. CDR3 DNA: TGTGCCAGCAGCTTAGAAGAGAGAGAGACCCAGTACTTC. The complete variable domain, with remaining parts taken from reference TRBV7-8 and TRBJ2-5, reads GAGVSQSPRYKVAKRGQDVALRCDPISGHVSLFWYQQALGQGPEFLTYFQNEAQLDKSGLPSDRFFAERPEGSVSTLKIQRTQQEDSAVYLCASSLEERETQYFGPGTRLLVL.

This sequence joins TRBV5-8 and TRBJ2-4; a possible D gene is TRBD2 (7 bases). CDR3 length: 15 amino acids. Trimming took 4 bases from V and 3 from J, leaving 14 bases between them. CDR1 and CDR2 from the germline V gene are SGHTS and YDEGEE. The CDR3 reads CASSPPGGHKNIQYF. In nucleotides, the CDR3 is TGTGCCAGCAGCCCCCCGGGGGGCCACAAAAACATTCAGTACTTC.

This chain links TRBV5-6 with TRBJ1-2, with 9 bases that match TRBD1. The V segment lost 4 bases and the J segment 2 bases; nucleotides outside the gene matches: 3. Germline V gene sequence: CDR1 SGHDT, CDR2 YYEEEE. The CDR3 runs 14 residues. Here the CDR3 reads CASSPGQGNYGYTF. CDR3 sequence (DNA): TGTGCCAGCAGCCCGGGACAGGGCAACTATGGCTACACCTTC.

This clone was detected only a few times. CDR3 sequence: CASSRGQILYNEQFF. The CDR3 DNA sequence: TGCGCCAGCAGCCGCGGACAGATTCTTTACAATGAGCAGTTCTTC. V is TRBV4-1 and J is TRBJ2-1, with a weak D call TRBD1 (6 bases). This CDR3 spans 15 amino acids. V was clipped by 4 bases and J by 4 bases, with 14 bases between them. CDR1 is MGHRA, CDR2 YSYEKL, per germline.

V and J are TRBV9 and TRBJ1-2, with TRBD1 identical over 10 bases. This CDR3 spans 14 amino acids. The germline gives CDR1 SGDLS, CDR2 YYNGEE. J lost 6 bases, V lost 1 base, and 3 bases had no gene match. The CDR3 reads CASSVTGTGDGYTF. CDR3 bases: TGTGCCAGCAGCGTAACCGGGACAGGGGATGGCTACACCTTC.

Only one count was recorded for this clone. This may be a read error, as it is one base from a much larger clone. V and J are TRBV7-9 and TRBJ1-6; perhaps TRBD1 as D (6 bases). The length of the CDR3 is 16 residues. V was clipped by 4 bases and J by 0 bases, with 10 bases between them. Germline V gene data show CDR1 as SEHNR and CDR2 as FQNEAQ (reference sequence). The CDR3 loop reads CASSSTGSSYNSPLHF. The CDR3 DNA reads TGTGCCAGCAGCTCCACAGGGAGCTCCTATAATTCACCCCTCCACTTT.

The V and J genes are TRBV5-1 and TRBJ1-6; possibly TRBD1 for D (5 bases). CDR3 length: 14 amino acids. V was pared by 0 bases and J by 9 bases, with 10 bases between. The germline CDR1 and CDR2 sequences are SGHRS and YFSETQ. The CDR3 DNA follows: TGCGCCAGCAGCTTGGGGTGGGGGGGTTCACCCCTCCACTTT. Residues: CASSLGWGGSPLHF. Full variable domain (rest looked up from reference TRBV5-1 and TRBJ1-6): KAGVTQTPRYLIKTRGQQVTLSCSPISGHRSVSWYQQTPGQGLQFLFEYFSETQRNKGNFPGRFSGRQFSNSRSEMNVSTLELGDSALYLCASSLGWGGSPLHFGNGTRLTVT.

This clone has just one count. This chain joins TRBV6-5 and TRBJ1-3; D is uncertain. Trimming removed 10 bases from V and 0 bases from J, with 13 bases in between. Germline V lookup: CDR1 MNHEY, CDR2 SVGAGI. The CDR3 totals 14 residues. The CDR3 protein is CATRESFSGNTIYF. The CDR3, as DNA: TGTGCCACCCGCGAGTCCTTCTCTGGAAACACCATATATTTT.

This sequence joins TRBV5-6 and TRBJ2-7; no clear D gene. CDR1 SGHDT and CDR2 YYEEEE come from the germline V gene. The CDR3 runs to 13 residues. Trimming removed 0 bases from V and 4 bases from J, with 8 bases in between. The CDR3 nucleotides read TGTGCCAGCAGCTTGGAGCATACTTACGAGCAGTACTTC. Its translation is CASSLEHTYEQYF.